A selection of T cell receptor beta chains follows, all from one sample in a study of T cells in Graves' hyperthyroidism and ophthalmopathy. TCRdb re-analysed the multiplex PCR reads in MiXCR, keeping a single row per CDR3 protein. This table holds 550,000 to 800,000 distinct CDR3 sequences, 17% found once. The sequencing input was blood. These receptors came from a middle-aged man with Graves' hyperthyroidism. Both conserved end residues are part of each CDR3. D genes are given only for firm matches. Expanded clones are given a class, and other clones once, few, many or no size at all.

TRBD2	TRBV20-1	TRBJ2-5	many	TGCAGTGCTAGCGGGAGGGCCCGTGAAGAGACCCAGTACTTC	CSASGRAREETQYF
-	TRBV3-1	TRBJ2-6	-	TGTGCCAGCAGCCAAGTGAAGGCCTTCTCTGGGGCCAACGTCCTGACTTTC	CASSQVKAFSGANVLTF
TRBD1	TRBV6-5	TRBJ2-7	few	TGTGCCAGCAGTTTCAGCGACAGGGCCTACGAGCAGTACTTC	CASSFSDRAYEQYF
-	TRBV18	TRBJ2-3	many	TGTGCCAGCTCACCAACAGGGCTAGCAGGCACAGATACGCAGTATTTT	CASSPTGLAGTDTQYF
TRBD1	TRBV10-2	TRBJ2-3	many	TGCGCCAGCAGTGGGGGACAGGGCACAGATACGCAGTATTTT	CASSGGQGTDTQYF
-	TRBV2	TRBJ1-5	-	TGTGCCAGCAGTACCGGGCCTAATCAGCCCCAGCATTTT	CASSTGPNQPQHF
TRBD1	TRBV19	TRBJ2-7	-	TGTGCCAGTAGTGCTGACAGGGGGCCCTCCTACGAGCAGTACTTC	CASSADRGPSYEQYF
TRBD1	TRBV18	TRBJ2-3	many	TGTGCCAGCTCACCGGACAGGGGCACAGATACGCAGTATTTT	CASSPDRGTDTQYF
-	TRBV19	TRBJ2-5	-	TGTGCCAGTAGTATAGCAAGAGGGATAGAAGAGACCCAGTACTTC	CASSIARGIEETQYF
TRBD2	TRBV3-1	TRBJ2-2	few	TGTGCCAGCAGCCAGGGCGGGGGGATGAACACCGGGGAGCTGTTTTTT	CASSQGGGMNTGELFF
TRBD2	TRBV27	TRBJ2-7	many	TGTGCCAGCAGCTGGACTAGCGGGCCTACCTACGAGCAGTACTTC	CASSWTSGPTYEQYF